Listed here are 32 T cell receptor beta chains from one sample, sequenced in a study of control samples from healthy donors and cancer patients. The protocol was immunoSEQ multiplex PCR, while the TCRdb copy is restricted to in-frame clones and leaves out a portion. The data contain 70,000 to 100,000 clones, 85% to 90% of them singletons. Sequencing was done on a sample of blood. The receptors originated from an older woman in good health.

V gene TRBV6-6 combines with J gene TRBJ1-2, with a possible D match to TRBD1 (5 bases). The CDR3 totals 13 residues. The V gene lost 5 bases and the J gene lost 0 bases, with 7 bases spanning the gap. Germline CDR1 is MNHNY and CDR2 is SVGAGI (reference sequence). DNA of the CDR3: TGTGCCAGCAGTCCGGGGCCTAACTATGGCTACACCTTC. This codes for CASSPGPNYGYTF.

CDR3 region: CASSIGGLGHEQYF. CDR3 DNA sequence: TGTGCCAGCAGCATCGGAGGCCTTGGGCACGAGCAGTACTTC. The chain has TRBV7-8 and TRBJ2-7; the D gene is possibly TRBD2 (5 bases). From germline, CDR1 is SGHVS and CDR2 FQNEAQ. V shed 5 bases and J shed 5 bases, with 16 bases lying between them. The CDR3 is made up of 14 amino acids. The whole variable domain, remainder taken from reference TRBV7-8 and TRBJ2-7, is GAGVSQSPRYKVAKRGQDVALRCDPISGHVSLFWYQQALGQGPEFLTYFQNEAQLDKSGLPSDRFFAERPEGSVSTLKIQRTQQEDSAVYLCASSIGGLGHEQYFGPGTRLTVT.

This rearrangement joins TRBV6-5 to TRBJ1-2; D uncertain. Germline-derived CDR1 and CDR2 are MNHEY and SVGAGI. This CDR3 is built from 15 residues. Trimming took off 6 bases at V and 2 bases at J, with 16 bases between the two ends. This CDR3 is CASRIGMGINYGYTF. The CDR3 DNA follows: TGTGCCAGCAGAATAGGAATGGGGATCAACTATGGCTACACCTTC.

This chain uses TRBV7-9 with TRBJ2-5; 7 bases map to TRBD1. V lost 3 bases, J lost 7 bases, and 2 bases stayed unmatched. This CDR3 contains 12 residues. Germline V CDR1 and CDR2: SEHNR, FQNEAQ (reference sequence). The CDR3 sequence: CASSFPGGTQYF. CDR3 nucleotide sequence: TGTGCCAGCAGCTTCCCAGGGGGGACCCAGTACTTC.

The chain combines TRBV2 with TRBJ1-2; 7 nucleotides align to TRBD1. The CDR3 is 13 residues long. V trimming: 6 bases; J trimming: 4 bases; junction bases outside the gene matches: 5. The germline gives CDR1 SNHLY, CDR2 FYNNEI. CDR3 DNA sequence: TGTGCCAGCAGGAGGGACAGCGGCTATGGCTACACCTTC. Translation gives CASRRDSGYGYTF.

The chain is built from TRBV5-1 and TRBJ1-6; no definite D call. Germline V gene sequence: CDR1 SGHRS, CDR2 YFSETQ. The CDR3 loop spans 13 amino acids. Trimming took 1 base from V and 6 from J, leaving 5 bases between them. The CDR3 here is CASSLMGNSPLHF. CDR3 DNA sequence: TGCGCCAGCAGCTTGATGGGTAATTCACCCCTCCACTTT.

The chain links TRBV5-5 to TRBJ2-1, with D perhaps assigned TRBD1 or TRBD2 (5 bases each). CDR3 length: 12 residues. From germline, CDR1 is SGHKS and CDR2 YYEKEE (reference sequence). V was clipped by 0 bases and J by 8 bases, with 6 bases between them. CDR3 sequence reads: CASSLVGDEQFF. The DNA of the CDR3 is TGTGCCAGCAGCTTGGTGGGGGATGAGCAGTTCTTC.

The genes are TRBV18 and TRBJ1-1; possible D gene TRBD1, 6 bases. The CDR3 loop spans 13 amino acids. The germline gives CDR1 KGHSH, CDR2 LQKENI. The V and J ends lost 3 bases and 5 bases respectively, with 10 bases between them. The CDR3 DNA sequence: TGTGCCAGCTCACCGCCCACAGGGACTGAAGCTTTCTTT. Translation gives CASSPPTGTEAFF.

This chain connects TRBV6-1 to TRBJ2-6, with 7 bases matching TRBD1. The junction had 3 bases not matched to a gene; V was cut back by 4 bases and J by 0 bases. CDR3 size: 16 residues. The germline V gene has CDR1 MNHNS and CDR2 SASEGT. CDR3 DNA: TGTGCCAGCAGTGGACAGGGTCGCTCTGGGGCCAACGTCCTGACTTTC. Its protein product is CASSGQGRSGANVLTF.

The chain links TRBV5-1 to TRBJ1-1; weak D call: TRBD1 (5 bases). Trimming shortened V by 4 bases and J by 0 bases, and 7 bases separated the two germline ends. The germline V gene has CDR1 SGHRS and CDR2 YFSETQ. CDR3 length: 13 amino acids. Here the CDR3 DNA reads TGCGCCAGCAGCGTGACAGTGAACACTGAAGCTTTCTTT. Translated: CASSVTVNTEAFF.

This sequence joins TRBV28 and TRBJ1-3; TRBD1 might be the D (5 bases). This CDR3 has 15 residues. Trimming removed 4 bases at V and 0 bases at J, with 10 bases between. CDR1 is MDHEN and CDR2 is SYDVKM in the germline V gene. This CDR3 reads CASSSTGVSGNTIYF. The CDR3 coding sequence is TGTGCCAGCAGTTCGACGGGGGTCTCTGGAAACACCATATATTTT.

The gene calls are TRBV5-1 and TRBJ2-2; D unresolved. The V gene lost 2 bases and the J gene lost 4 bases, with 9 bases spanning the gap. This CDR3 spans 14 amino acids. Germline V CDR1 and CDR2: SGHRS, YFSETQ. The CDR3 nucleotides are TGCGCCAGCAGCTTTTTTCAGAGCACCGGGGAGCTGTTTTTT. This sequence encodes CASSFFQSTGELFF.

The chain couples TRBV5-6 to TRBJ1-4; tentatively, D is TRBD1 (6 bases). This CDR3 is built from 15 residues. The germline V gene encodes CDR1 SGHDT and CDR2 YYEEEE. The V gene lost 3 bases and the J gene lost 10 bases, with 19 bases spanning the gap. CDR3 in DNA: TGTGCCAGCAGCTCCTCCCAGGGGCTTGGGGGAAAACTGTTTTTT. Translating it yields CASSSSQGLGGKLFF.

The gene calls are TRBV27 and TRBJ1-5, with TRBD1 as a possible D gene (6 bases). Per germline, CDR1 MNHEY and CDR2 SMNVEV (reference sequence). The CDR3 sequence is 14 residues long. Trimming stripped 2 bases from V and 4 bases from J, with 9 bases between. CDR3 sequence (DNA): TGTGCCAGCAGTTTAGTCAGGGGAAATCAGCCCCAGCATTTT. Protein sequence: CASSLVRGNQPQHF.

The rearrangement uses TRBV5-1 and TRBJ2-3; D is uncertain. The CDR3 runs to 14 residues. V gave up 0 bases and J gave up 0 bases, with 5 bases separating them. The germline CDR1 and CDR2 sequences are SGHRS and YFSETQ. The CDR3 DNA reads TGCGCCAGCAGCTTGGGGGCCAGCACAGATACGCAGTATTTT. Translation gives CASSLGASTDTQYF. Variable domain in full (rest from reference TRBV5-1 and TRBJ2-3): KAGVTQTPRYLIKTRGQQVTLSCSPISGHRSVSWYQQTPGQGLQFLFEYFSETQRNKGNFPGRFSGRQFSNSRSEMNVSTLELGDSALYLCASSLGASTDTQYFGPGTRLTVL.

The chain combines TRBV29-1 with TRBJ2-1; 9 bases fit TRBD2. CDR1 and CDR2 from the germline V gene are SQVTM and ANQGSEA. The trim removed 0 bases at V and 9 bases at J, leaving 6 bases unmatched. CDR3 length: 14 residues. The CDR3 DNA reads TGCAGCGTTGAAGACTCGGCTAGCGGGGTTGAGCAGTTCTTC. Translation gives CSVEDSASGVEQFF.

V gene TRBV5-1 combines with J gene TRBJ2-1; 7 positions agree with TRBD2. V dropped 4 bases and J dropped 7; count of bases not matched to a gene: 2. The CDR3 has 12 amino acids. CDR1 and CDR2 from the germline V gene are SGHRS and YFSETQ. CDR3 region: CASSGGGNEQFF. The DNA for the CDR3 is TGCGCCAGCAGCGGGGGGGGGAATGAGCAGTTCTTC.

The V call is TRBV6-5, the J call TRBJ2-7; D possibly corresponds to TRBD1 (5 bases). Looked up from germline, CDR1 is MNHEY and CDR2 is SVGAGI. Trimming took off 2 bases at V and 2 bases at J, with 13 bases between the two ends. CDR3 length equals 15 residues. CDR3 nucleotide sequence: TGTGCCAGCAGTTACACCCCCGGCAGGGCCTACGAGCAGTACTTC. This codes for CASSYTPGRAYEQYF.

V gene TRBV2 combines with J gene TRBJ2-4; D may be TRBD2 (5 bases). Germline CDR1 and CDR2: SNHLY and FYNNEI. This CDR3 has 13 residues. V lost 8 bases and J lost 5, with 13 bases in between. The DNA for the CDR3 is TGTGCCAGCTCCACTGAGGGTCAAAACATTCAGTACTTC. Its translation is CASSTEGQNIQYF.

This sequence joins TRBV25-1 and TRBJ1-3, with D perhaps TRBD1 (5 bases). CDR1 MGHDK and CDR2 SYGVNS come from the germline V gene. The V end was cut by 3 bases, the J end by 5 bases, with 11 bases between. The CDR3 runs 14 residues. CDR3 in DNA: TGTGCCAGCAGTGATATTCGGGGGAGAAACACCATATATTTT. It yields the protein CASSDIRGRNTIYF.

This sequence joins TRBV5-1 and TRBJ2-5; TRBD2 is a possible D gene (6 bases). From germline, CDR1 is SGHRS and CDR2 YFSETQ. This CDR3 region has 16 residues. Trimming pared 0 bases from V and 2 bases from J, leaving 14 bases between. The CDR3 region is CASSLAGMGGQETQYF. The CDR3 DNA sequence: TGCGCCAGCAGCTTGGCCGGTATGGGGGGACAAGAGACCCAGTACTTC.

The count of this clone is one. The chain recombines TRBV5-1 with TRBJ2-7; tentative D call: TRBD1 (6 bases). Germline CDR1 is SGHRS and CDR2 is YFSETQ. The CDR3 extends over 13 amino acids. Trimming shortened V by 7 bases and J by 0 bases, and 11 bases separated the two germline ends. This CDR3 reads CASGRDNSYEQYF. The CDR3 region has the DNA TGCGCCAGCGGCCGGGACAACTCCTACGAGCAGTACTTC.

This chain uses TRBV21-1 with TRBJ2-1; the table assigns TRBD2, which was not confirmed against the DNA. TRBV21-1 is listed as a pseudogene. The CDR3 consists of 16 residues. In DNA form, the CDR3 reads TGTGCCAGCAGCAAAGAGCGGCGGTTGTTTCAGGATGAGCAGTTCTTC. It is translated as CASSKERRLFQDEQFF.

The CDR3 region is CASSISAWDRELNQPQHF. In DNA form, the CDR3 reads TGTGCCAGTAGTATTTCCGCGTGGGACAGGGAGTTGAATCAGCCCCAGCATTTT. The genes are TRBV19 and TRBJ1-5, with TRBD1 matching 9 bases. CDR1 LNHDA and CDR2 SQIVND come from the germline V gene (reference sequence). Germline trimming cut 3 bases from V and 4 bases from J; bases unmatched to any gene: 13. This CDR3 comprises 18 residues.

This rearrangement joins TRBV28 to TRBJ2-2; TRBD2 might be the D (6 bases). Trimming took off 1 base at V and 4 bases at J, with 10 bases between the two ends. From germline, CDR1 is MDHEN and CDR2 SYDVKM. The CDR3 is 15 amino acids. CDR3 sequence (DNA): TGTGCCAGCAGTTTATCGGGGGTCGGCACCGGGGAGCTGTTTTTT. Its protein is CASSLSGVGTGELFF.

The DNA of the CDR3 is TGTGCCAGCAGCTCCGGGACAGGGACCGGCTACACCTTC. It translates to CASSSGTGTGYTF. The chain joins TRBV13 to TRBJ1-2, with 9 nucleotides matching TRBD1. Germline assignment: CDR1 PRHDT and CDR2 FYEKMQ (reference sequence). This CDR3 region has 13 residues. Trimming at V came to 4 bases and at J to 8 bases, leaving 5 bases not matched to a gene.

The chain is built from TRBV4-1 and TRBJ2-5; D remains ambiguous. There are 12 residues in the CDR3. Germline loops: CDR1 MGHRA, CDR2 YSYEKL. Trimming pared 3 bases from V and 7 bases from J, leaving 9 bases between. CDR3 amino acids: CASSQPRMTQYF. The DNA for the CDR3 is TGCGCCAGCAGCCAGCCTCGAATGACCCAGTACTTC.

This clone was observed a single time. This chain joins TRBV19 and TRBJ1-5; weak D call: TRBD1 (5 bases). Trimming shortened V by 3 bases and J by 5 bases, and 8 bases separated the two germline ends. Germline CDR1 and CDR2: LNHDA and SQIVND (reference sequence). The CDR3 is 13 amino acids. CDR3 coding DNA: TGTGCCAGTAGTATCCGGGGCTATCAGCCCCAGCATTTT. Its protein product is CASSIRGYQPQHF.

CDR3 nucleotide sequence: TGTGCCTGGAGTGTACAAGGGGATGGTGAGCAGTTCTTC. Translation: CAWSVQGDGEQFF. The chain recombines TRBV30 with TRBJ2-1, with D perhaps matching TRBD1 (5 bases). This CDR3 is built from 13 residues. Trimming left V 0 bases short and J 9 bases short, with 12 bases between. Germline V gene lookup returns CDR1 GTSNPN and CDR2 SVGIG (reference sequence).

The V call is TRBV29-1, the J call TRBJ1-1; 7 bases fit TRBD1. In germline, CDR1 is SQVTM, CDR2 ANQGSEA. J lost 1 base, V lost 4 bases, and 3 bases had no gene match. The CDR3 loop spans 13 amino acids. CDR3 residues: CSVAGTANTEAFF. The CDR3 DNA reads TGCAGCGTTGCCGGGACAGCGAACACTGAAGCTTTCTTT.

The count of this clone is one. The J gene is TRBJ2-1, the V gene TRBV5-1; 7 positions match TRBD2. This CDR3 spans 16 amino acids. The germline gives CDR1 SGHRS, CDR2 YFSETQ. V lost 1 base to trimming and J lost 1 base; unmatched junction nucleotides: 5. As DNA, the CDR3 is TGCGCCAGCAGCTTGTTTAGGCGGGGGTCCTACAATGAGCAGTTCTTC. This gives the protein CASSLFRRGSYNEQFF.

V gene TRBV7-8 combines with J gene TRBJ2-1, with 8 positions matching TRBD2. The J segment lost 7 bases and the V segment lost 2 bases, leaving 10 bases of the junction unmatched. The germline gives CDR1 SGHVS, CDR2 FQNEAQ. The CDR3 is 16 residues long. The CDR3 DNA follows: TGTGCCAGCAGCTTACTCCCAGCGGGAGCGGGGAATGAGCAGTTCTTC. Translated: CASSLLPAGAGNEQFF.